The clone carrying this TCR beta chain was detected once. What it recognizes is unknown. One junction end disagrees with the germline gene, perhaps due to a read error. With 60 Vbeta and 13 Jbeta primers, the PCR was carried out. TCRdb's copy holds only in-frame clones and misses some; the assay was immunoSEQ multiplex PCR. The sample includes 140,000 or so clones, roughly 80% of them seen just once. The source of the sample is a study of cytomegalovirus exposure and HLA in healthy donors. Study as a whole: Unique TCR beta sequences numbering about 100 million came from 190 million or so T cells in an earlier analysis. Study-level points and caveats: An analysis that came later showed most CMV-associated TCR beta chains appearing HLA-restricted. TCR beta chains numbering 150 to 200 were designated cytomegalovirus-associated. When presence/absence was analysed, sequencing depth was taken to be roughly uniform across donors.

The CDR3 covers 15 residues. The germline CDR1 and CDR2 sequences are MNHEY and SMNVEV (reference sequence). The sequencing input was PBMCs. The receptor comes from a boy aged 2 to 10 in good health and CMV-seronegative. V usage is TRBV27 and J usage is TRBJ1-5; weak D call: TRBD1 (5 bases). DNA of the CDR3: TGTGCCGGCAGTTTGCGGCCGTCGCAGGGTCAGCCCCAGCATTTT. Its translation is CAGSLRPSQGQPQHF.